These T cell receptor beta chains were read from a single sample in a study of blood T cell repertoires in COVID-19. Libraries were prepared by immunoSEQ multiplex PCR; TCRdb keeps only in-frame clonotypes and omits some of them. Of approximately 130,000 clones detected, around 80% appear once; the ten largest clones hold about a tenth. Material for sequencing was peripheral blood. All receptors derive from a human donor in a cohort sampled during active COVID-19. The CDR3 runs from the conserved cysteine through the conserved F or W. Fields, in order: clone size, J gene, D gene, V gene, CDR3 protein, CDR3 DNA. The D gene is left open where the match is weak. For some rows the clone size is stated as once, few or many, or as a class when expanded; others skip it.

abundance: few
j_gene: TRBJ2-3
d_gene: -
v_gene: TRBV18
CDR3aa: CASSPQEGDTQYF
CDR3nt: TGTGCCAGCTCACCACAGGAGGGAGATACGCAGTATTTT

abundance: -
j_gene: TRBJ1-1
d_gene: TRBD1
v_gene: TRBV28
CDR3aa: CASSSPGQVLNTEAFF
CDR3nt: TGTGCCAGCAGTTCCCCAGGACAGGTCTTGAACACTGAAGCTTTCTTT

abundance: -
j_gene: TRBJ1-1
d_gene: -
v_gene: TRBV10-1
CDR3aa: CASSEFRYTEAFF
CDR3nt: TGCGCCAGCAGTGAGTTTAGATACACTGAAGCTTTCTTT

abundance: -
j_gene: TRBJ1-4
d_gene: -
v_gene: TRBV10-1
CDR3aa: CASSEFEGEYEKLFF
CDR3nt: TGCGCCAGCAGTGAGTTCGAGGGGGAATACGAAAAACTGTTTTTT

abundance: -
j_gene: TRBJ2-7
d_gene: -
v_gene: TRBV27
CDR3aa: CASSRDISYEQYF
CDR3nt: TGTGCCAGCAGTAGGGACATCTCCTACGAGCAGTACTTC

abundance: -
j_gene: TRBJ2-2
d_gene: -
v_gene: TRBV5-4
CDR3aa: CASSFRRGAGELFF
CDR3nt: TGTGCCAGCAGCTTCCGGCGGGGAGCCGGGGAGCTGTTTTTT

abundance: -
j_gene: TRBJ2-7
d_gene: -
v_gene: TRBV5-1
CDR3aa: CASSLGQRVGEQYF
CDR3nt: TGCGCCAGCAGCTTGGGACAGAGAGTGGGGGAGCAGTACTTC

abundance: -
j_gene: TRBJ2-7
d_gene: TRBD1
v_gene: TRBV10-2
CDR3aa: CASSRPGTAYEQYF
CDR3nt: TGCGCCAGCAGTCGGCCCGGGACAGCCTACGAGCAGTACTTC

abundance: -
j_gene: TRBJ2-1
d_gene: TRBD2
v_gene: TRBV30
CDR3aa: CAWSAPSGGRYNEQFF
CDR3nt: TGTGCCTGGAGTGCCCCTAGCGGGGGGCGGTACAATGAGCAGTTCTTC

abundance: once
j_gene: TRBJ2-1
d_gene: TRBD2
v_gene: TRBV14
CDR3aa: CASSAPGTRNNEQFF
CDR3nt: TGTGCCAGCAGCGCACCAGGGACTAGGAACAATGAGCAGTTCTTC

abundance: -
j_gene: TRBJ2-7
d_gene: TRBD2
v_gene: TRBV10-2
CDR3aa: CASSGPGGFEQYF
CDR3nt: TGCGCCAGCAGTGGCCCGGGAGGGTTCGAGCAGTACTTC

abundance: few
j_gene: TRBJ2-7
d_gene: -
v_gene: TRBV2
CDR3aa: CARGRGYGGEQYF
CDR3nt: TGTGCCAGGGGGCGAGGCTACGGGGGCGAGCAGTACTTC

abundance: -
j_gene: TRBJ2-5
d_gene: -
v_gene: TRBV28
CDR3aa: CASSSVEETQYF
CDR3nt: TGTGCCAGCAGTTCTGTAGAGGAGACCCAGTACTTC

abundance: once
j_gene: TRBJ2-5
d_gene: TRBD2
v_gene: TRBV5-1
CDR3aa: CASSQRTSGQETQYF
CDR3nt: TGCGCCAGCAGCCAAAGGACTAGCGGGCAAGAGACCCAGTACTTC

abundance: -
j_gene: TRBJ2-5
d_gene: TRBD2
v_gene: TRBV10-3
CDR3aa: CAISDYGSGGQETQYF
CDR3nt: TGTGCCATCAGTGATTACGGTAGCGGGGGCCAGGAGACCCAGTACTTC

abundance: few
j_gene: TRBJ1-2
d_gene: -
v_gene: TRBV11-1
CDR3aa: CASSHGRDGGYTF
CDR3nt: TGTGCCAGCAGCCACGGCAGGGATGGAGGCTACACCTTC

abundance: once
j_gene: TRBJ2-2
d_gene: -
v_gene: TRBV5-6
CDR3aa: CASSLGSGVHTGELFF
CDR3nt: TGTGCCAGCAGCTTGGGCTCAGGGGTCCACACCGGGGAGCTGTTTTTT

abundance: -
j_gene: TRBJ2-2
d_gene: -
v_gene: TRBV6-5
CDR3aa: CASSPEGLLDGELFF
CDR3nt: TGTGCCAGCAGTCCCGAGGGACTCCTCGACGGGGAGCTGTTTTTT

abundance: -
j_gene: TRBJ2-2
d_gene: -
v_gene: TRBV7-9
CDR3aa: CASSLGQGWHTGELFF
CDR3nt: TGTGCCAGCAGCTTAGGGCAGGGGTGGCACACCGGGGAGCTGTTTTTT

abundance: -
j_gene: TRBJ2-1
d_gene: -
v_gene: TRBV2
CDR3aa: CASSHPDRSQLAYNEQFF
CDR3nt: TGTGCCAGCAGCCACCCGGACCGGTCCCAACTAGCCTACAATGAGCAGTTCTTC

abundance: -
j_gene: TRBJ2-7
d_gene: -
v_gene: TRBV18
CDR3aa: CASSSITAYEQYF
CDR3nt: TGTGCCAGCTCGTCAATTACAGCCTACGAGCAGTACTTC

abundance: -
j_gene: TRBJ1-2
d_gene: -
v_gene: TRBV7-9
CDR3aa: CASSLANSLVDYTF
CDR3nt: TGTGCCAGCAGCTTAGCGAACAGTTTAGTCGACTACACCTTC

abundance: -
j_gene: TRBJ2-3
d_gene: TRBD1
v_gene: TRBV18
CDR3aa: CASSHTGTGNGGGTDTQYF
CDR3nt: TGTGCCAGCTCACATACCGGGACAGGGAATGGGGGAGGCACAGATACGCAGTATTTT

abundance: -
j_gene: TRBJ2-7
d_gene: -
v_gene: TRBV4-2
CDR3aa: CASSQELHSRDEQYF
CDR3nt: TGTGCCAGCAGCCAAGAACTCCATAGTCGGGACGAGCAGTACTTC

abundance: -
j_gene: TRBJ1-6
d_gene: TRBD1
v_gene: TRBV18
CDR3aa: CASSIEDRANSPLHF
CDR3nt: TGTGCCAGCTCAATCGAGGACAGGGCGAATTCACCCCTCCACTTT

abundance: -
j_gene: TRBJ2-7
d_gene: -
v_gene: TRBV6-6
CDR3aa: CASSADSGAGPYEQYF
CDR3nt: TGTGCCAGCAGTGCGGACTCAGGGGCCGGCCCCTACGAGCAGTACTTC

abundance: -
j_gene: TRBJ2-7
d_gene: -
v_gene: TRBV3-1/TRBV3-2
CDR3aa: CASSQGRVSYEQYF
CDR3nt: TGTGCCAGCAGCCAAGGGAGGGTTTCCTACGAGCAGTACTTC

abundance: -
j_gene: TRBJ1-6
d_gene: -
v_gene: TRBV6-5
CDR3aa: CASRGGSSYNSPLHF
CDR3nt: TGTGCCAGCAGGGGTGGGAGCTCCTATAATTCACCCCTCCACTTT

abundance: few
j_gene: TRBJ1-3
d_gene: -
v_gene: TRBV18
CDR3aa: CASSQQEGTGNTIYF
CDR3nt: TGTGCCAGCTCCCAACAAGAGGGAACCGGAAACACCATATATTTT

abundance: once
j_gene: TRBJ1-6
d_gene: -
v_gene: TRBV6-1
CDR3aa: CASSEPSSYNSPLHF
CDR3nt: TGTGCCAGCAGTGAACCGAGCTCCTATAATTCACCCCTCCACTTT

abundance: -
j_gene: TRBJ1-4
d_gene: -
v_gene: TRBV5-1
CDR3aa: CASSWASNEKLFF
CDR3nt: TGCGCCAGCAGCTGGGCGTCTAATGAAAAACTGTTTTTT

abundance: -
j_gene: TRBJ2-5
d_gene: -
v_gene: TRBV6-5
CDR3aa: CAIAGQRKETQYF
CDR3nt: TGTGCCATCGCGGGACAGCGTAAAGAGACCCAGTACTTC

abundance: -
j_gene: TRBJ2-7
d_gene: -
v_gene: TRBV19
CDR3aa: CASSIPSDSYEQYF
CDR3nt: TGTGCCAGTAGTATCCCCTCGGACAGTTACGAGCAGTACTTC

abundance: few
j_gene: TRBJ2-7
d_gene: -
v_gene: TRBV5-8
CDR3aa: CASRLGGSYEQYF
CDR3nt: TGTGCCAGCAGACTAGGTGGATCCTACGAGCAGTACTTC

abundance: -
j_gene: TRBJ1-1
d_gene: TRBD1
v_gene: TRBV18
CDR3aa: CASSPGTGDYTEAFF
CDR3nt: TGTGCCAGCTCACCCGGGACAGGGGATTACACTGAAGCTTTCTTT

abundance: few
j_gene: TRBJ1-1
d_gene: -
v_gene: TRBV5-6
CDR3aa: CASSPRQLNTEAFF
CDR3nt: TGTGCCAGCAGCCCCCGACAACTGAACACTGAAGCTTTCTTT

abundance: -
j_gene: TRBJ2-1
d_gene: TRBD2
v_gene: TRBV27
CDR3aa: CASLRTSGGLNEQFF
CDR3nt: TGTGCCAGCCTCCGGACTAGCGGGGGCCTCAATGAGCAGTTCTTC

abundance: -
j_gene: TRBJ2-7
d_gene: -
v_gene: TRBV6-5
CDR3aa: CASTHDGGAYEQYF
CDR3nt: TGTGCCAGCACCCACGACGGGGGAGCCTACGAGCAGTACTTC

abundance: -
j_gene: TRBJ1-2
d_gene: TRBD1
v_gene: TRBV2
CDR3aa: CASRGQGMGYGYTF
CDR3nt: TGTGCCAGCAGGGGACAGGGAATGGGCTATGGCTACACCTTC

abundance: once
j_gene: TRBJ2-7
d_gene: -
v_gene: TRBV11-1
CDR3aa: CASSLVTGNSYEQYF
CDR3nt: TGTGCCAGCAGCTTAGTAACAGGAAACTCCTACGAGCAGTACTTC

abundance: -
j_gene: TRBJ1-6
d_gene: -
v_gene: TRBV13
CDR3aa: CASSEGRGISPLHF
CDR3nt: TGTGCCAGCAGCGAGGGCCGAGGGATTTCACCCCTCCACTTT

abundance: -
j_gene: TRBJ1-1
d_gene: -
v_gene: TRBV6-6
CDR3aa: CASSGGTLGTEAFF
CDR3nt: TGTGCCAGCAGTGGGGGGACCCTAGGGACTGAAGCTTTCTTT

abundance: -
j_gene: TRBJ1-5
d_gene: TRBD1
v_gene: TRBV9
CDR3aa: CASSVTGGRNQPQHF
CDR3nt: TGTGCCAGCAGCGTAACAGGGGGACGCAATCAGCCCCAGCATTTT